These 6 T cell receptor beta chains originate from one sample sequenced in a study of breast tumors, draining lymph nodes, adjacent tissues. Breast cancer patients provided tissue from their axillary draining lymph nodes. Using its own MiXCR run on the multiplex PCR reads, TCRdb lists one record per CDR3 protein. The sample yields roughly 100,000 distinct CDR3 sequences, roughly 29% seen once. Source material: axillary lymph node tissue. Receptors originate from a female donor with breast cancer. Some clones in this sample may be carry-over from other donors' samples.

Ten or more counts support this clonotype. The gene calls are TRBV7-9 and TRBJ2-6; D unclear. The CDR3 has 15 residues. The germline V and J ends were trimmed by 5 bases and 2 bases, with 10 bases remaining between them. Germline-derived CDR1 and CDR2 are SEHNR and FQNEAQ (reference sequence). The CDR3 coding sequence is TGTGCCAGCAGCCCCAGCCCTCCTGGGGCCAACGTCCTGACTTTC. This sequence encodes CASSPSPPGANVLTF.

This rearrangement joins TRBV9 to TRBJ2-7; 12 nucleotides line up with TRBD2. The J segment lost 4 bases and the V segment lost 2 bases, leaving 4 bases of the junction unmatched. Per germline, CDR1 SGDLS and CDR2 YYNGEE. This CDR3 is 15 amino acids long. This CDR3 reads CASSVLGLAGYEQYF. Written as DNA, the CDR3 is TGTGCCAGCAGCGTCTTAGGACTAGCGGGATACGAGCAGTACTTC.

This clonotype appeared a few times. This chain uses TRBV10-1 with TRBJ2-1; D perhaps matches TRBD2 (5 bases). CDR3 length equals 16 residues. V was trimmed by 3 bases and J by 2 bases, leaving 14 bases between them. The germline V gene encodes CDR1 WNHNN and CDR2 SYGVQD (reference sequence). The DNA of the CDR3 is TGCGCCAGCAGTGATAGAAGACCCGGGACCTACAATGAGCAGTTCTTC. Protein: CASSDRRPGTYNEQFF.

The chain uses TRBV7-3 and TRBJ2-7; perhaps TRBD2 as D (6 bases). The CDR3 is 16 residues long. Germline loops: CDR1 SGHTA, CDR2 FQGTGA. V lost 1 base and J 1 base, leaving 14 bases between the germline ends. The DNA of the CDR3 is TGTGCCAGCAGCTTAAGGGGCGCGGAGGGATCCTACGAGCAGTACTTC. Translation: CASSLRGAEGSYEQYF.

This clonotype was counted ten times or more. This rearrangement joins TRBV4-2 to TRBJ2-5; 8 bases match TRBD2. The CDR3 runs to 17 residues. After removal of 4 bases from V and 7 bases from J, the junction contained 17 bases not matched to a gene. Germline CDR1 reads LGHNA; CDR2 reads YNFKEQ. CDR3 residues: CASSLDGLATFVGTQYF. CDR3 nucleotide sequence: TGTGCCAGCAGCCTCGACGGACTAGCCACCTTCGTAGGGACCCAGTACTTC.

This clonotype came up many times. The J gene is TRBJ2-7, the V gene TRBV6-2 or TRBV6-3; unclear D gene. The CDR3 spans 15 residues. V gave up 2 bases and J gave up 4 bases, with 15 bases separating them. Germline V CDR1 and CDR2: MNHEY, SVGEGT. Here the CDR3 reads CASSYGQLVRYEQYF. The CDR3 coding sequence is TGTGCCAGCAGTTACGGCCAGCTAGTCAGGTACGAGCAGTACTTC.